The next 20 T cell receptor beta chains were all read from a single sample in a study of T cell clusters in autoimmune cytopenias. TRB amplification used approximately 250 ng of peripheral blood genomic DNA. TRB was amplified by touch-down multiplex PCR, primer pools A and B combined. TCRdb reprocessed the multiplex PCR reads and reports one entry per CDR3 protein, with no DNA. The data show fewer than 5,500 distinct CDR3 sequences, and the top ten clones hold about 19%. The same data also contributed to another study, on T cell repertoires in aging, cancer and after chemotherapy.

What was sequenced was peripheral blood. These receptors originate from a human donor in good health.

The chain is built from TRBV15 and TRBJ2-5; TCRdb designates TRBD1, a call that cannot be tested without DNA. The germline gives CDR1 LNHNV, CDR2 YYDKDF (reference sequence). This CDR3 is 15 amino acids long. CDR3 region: CATSRGQGVRETQYF.

The CDR3 loop is CASSLLSAIYF. The genes are TRBV7-9 and TRBJ1-3; TCRdb calls TRBD1, which cannot be checked without DNA. Germline V gives CDR1 SEHNR, CDR2 FQNEAQ (reference sequence). The CDR3 is 11 residues long. Full variable domain (missing parts from reference TRBV7-9 and TRBJ1-3): DTGVSQNPRHKITKRGQNVTFRCDPISEHNRLYWYRQTLGQGPEFLTYFQNEAQLEKSRLLSDRFSAERPKGSFSTLEIQRTEQGDSAMYLCASSLLSAIYFGEGSWLTVV.

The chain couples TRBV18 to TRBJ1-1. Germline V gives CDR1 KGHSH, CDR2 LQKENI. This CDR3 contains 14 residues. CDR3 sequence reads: CASSRQGGSTEAFF.

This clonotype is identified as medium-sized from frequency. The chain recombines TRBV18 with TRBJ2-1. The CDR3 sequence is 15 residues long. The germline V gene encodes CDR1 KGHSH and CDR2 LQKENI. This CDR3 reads CASSPLRGSYNEQFF.

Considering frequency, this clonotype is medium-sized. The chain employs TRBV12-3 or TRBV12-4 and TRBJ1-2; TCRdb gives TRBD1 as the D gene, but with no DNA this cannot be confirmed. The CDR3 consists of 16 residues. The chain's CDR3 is CASSILTGTGNYGYTF.

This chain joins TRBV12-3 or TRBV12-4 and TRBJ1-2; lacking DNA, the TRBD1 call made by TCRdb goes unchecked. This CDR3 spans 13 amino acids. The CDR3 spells CASSLRGNYGYTF.

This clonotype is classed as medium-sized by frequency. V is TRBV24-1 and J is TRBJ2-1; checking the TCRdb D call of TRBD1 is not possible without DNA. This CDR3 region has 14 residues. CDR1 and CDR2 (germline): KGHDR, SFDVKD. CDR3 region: CATSTDSRRGEQFF.

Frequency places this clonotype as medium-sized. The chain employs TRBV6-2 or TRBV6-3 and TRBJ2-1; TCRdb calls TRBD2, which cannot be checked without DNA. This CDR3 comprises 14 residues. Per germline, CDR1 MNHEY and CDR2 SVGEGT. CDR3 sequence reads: CASSLAGALNEQFF.

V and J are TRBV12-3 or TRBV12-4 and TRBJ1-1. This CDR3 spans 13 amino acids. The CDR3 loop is CASSMPENTEAFF.

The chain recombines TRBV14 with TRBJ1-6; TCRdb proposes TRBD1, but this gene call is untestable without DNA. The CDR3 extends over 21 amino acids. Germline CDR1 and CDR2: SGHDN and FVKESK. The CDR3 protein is CASSQRLRTGFGSSYNSPLHF.

The CDR3 is CASSHETAGETQYF. The chain links TRBV5-1 to TRBJ2-5; the D call of TRBD2 rests on TCRdb alone, since no DNA is present to check it. CDR1 and CDR2 from the germline V gene are SGHRS and YFSETQ. This CDR3 is built from 14 residues.

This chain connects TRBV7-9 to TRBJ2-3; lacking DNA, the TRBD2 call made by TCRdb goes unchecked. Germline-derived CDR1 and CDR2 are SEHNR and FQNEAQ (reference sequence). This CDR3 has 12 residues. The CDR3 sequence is CASSLSPGLKYF.

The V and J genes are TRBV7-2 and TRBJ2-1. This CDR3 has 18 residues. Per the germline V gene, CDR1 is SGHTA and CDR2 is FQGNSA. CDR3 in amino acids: CASSLGGKTAVSYNEQFF.

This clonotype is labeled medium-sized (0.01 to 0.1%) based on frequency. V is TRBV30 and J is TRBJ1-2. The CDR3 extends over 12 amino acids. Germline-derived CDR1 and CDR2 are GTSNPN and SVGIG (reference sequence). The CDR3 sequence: CAWSGSNYGYTF.

The CDR3: CASSLYGRGLSGNEQFF. V usage is TRBV7-9 and J usage is TRBJ2-1; absent DNA, TCRdb's TRBD1 call cannot be checked. The CDR3 sequence is 17 residues long. Germline-derived CDR1 and CDR2 are SEHNR and FQNEAQ (reference sequence).

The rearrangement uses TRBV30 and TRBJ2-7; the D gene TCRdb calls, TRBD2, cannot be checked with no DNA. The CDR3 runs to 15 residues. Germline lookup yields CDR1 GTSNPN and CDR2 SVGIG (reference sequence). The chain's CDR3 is CAWSPGLLISYEQYF.

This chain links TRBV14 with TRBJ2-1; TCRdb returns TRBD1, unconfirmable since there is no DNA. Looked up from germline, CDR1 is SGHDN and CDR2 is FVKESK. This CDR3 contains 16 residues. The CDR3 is CASSRGTGRWDNEQFF.

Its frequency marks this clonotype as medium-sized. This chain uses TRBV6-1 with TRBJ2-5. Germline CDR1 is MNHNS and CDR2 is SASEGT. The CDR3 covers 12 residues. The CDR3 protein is CASSEALWDQYF.

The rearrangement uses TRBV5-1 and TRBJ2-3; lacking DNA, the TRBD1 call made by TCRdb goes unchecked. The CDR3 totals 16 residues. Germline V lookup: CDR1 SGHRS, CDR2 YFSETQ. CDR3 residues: CASSITGGGLTDTQYF.

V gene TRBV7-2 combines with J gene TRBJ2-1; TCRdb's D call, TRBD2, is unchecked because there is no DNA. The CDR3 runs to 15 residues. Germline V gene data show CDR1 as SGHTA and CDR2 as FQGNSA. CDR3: CASSLDQGRRNEQFF.